These 8 T cell receptor beta chains came from one sample sequenced in a study of siplizumab effects on memory and regulatory T cells. Sequenced by immunoSEQ multiplex PCR; TCRdb stores in-frame clones only, minus some. Among 80,000 to 130,000 clones, 92% were seen once, and the ten largest hold less than 0.85%. The sequenced sample consisted of Tregs sorted from blood. These receptors were obtained from a human donor in good health.

The chain has TRBV9 and TRBJ2-5; 8 bases match TRBD2. The germline gives CDR1 SGDLS, CDR2 YYNGEE. J was trimmed by 0 bases and V by 4 bases; bases with no gene match: 14. The length of the CDR3 is 18 residues. CDR3 coding DNA: TGTGCCAGCAGCCACGGGAGGGGTTCGAGGGAGTACCAAGAGACCCAGTACTTC. Protein product: CASSHGRGSREYQETQYF.

The chain recombines TRBV19 with TRBJ2-7; TRBD2 might be the D (5 bases). Per germline, CDR1 LNHDA and CDR2 SQIVND (reference sequence). This CDR3 is built from 12 residues. V was clipped by 7 bases and J by 6 bases, with 13 bases between them. CDR3 loop: CASKDGVGEQYF. CDR3 DNA: TGTGCCAGTAAAGACGGGGTGGGCGAGCAGTACTTC. Drawing the rest from reference TRBV19 and TRBJ2-7, the complete variable domain is DGGITQSPKYLFRKEGQNVTLSCEQNLNHDAMYWYRQDPGQGLRLIYYSQIVNDFQKGDIAEGYSVSREKKESFPLTVTSAQKNPTAFYLCASKDGVGEQYFGPGTRLTVT.

This chain uses TRBV15 with TRBJ1-2; D remains ambiguous. Per germline, CDR1 LNHNV and CDR2 YYDKDF (reference sequence). V lost 5 bases to trimming and J lost 5 bases, with 9 bases between them. This CDR3 is 12 amino acids long. CDR3 in amino acids: CATSSWAYGYTF. As DNA, the CDR3 is TGTGCCACCAGCTCGTGGGCTTATGGCTACACCTTC.

CDR3 amino acids: CASSFQSEGAYEQYF. The CDR3 DNA reads TGTGCCAGTAGTTTTCAGTCCGAGGGCGCCTACGAGCAGTACTTC. The rearrangement links TRBV19 to TRBJ2-7; D possibly corresponds to TRBD2 (5 bases). The V gene's germline CDR1 is LNHDA and CDR2 SQIVND (reference sequence). V shed 5 bases and J shed 2 bases, with 16 bases lying between them. The length of the CDR3 is 15 residues.

The rearrangement uses TRBV7-2 and TRBJ2-1; D perhaps matches TRBD2 (5 bases). V dropped 5 bases and J dropped 9 bases, with 17 bases sitting between them. The CDR3 length is 14 residues. Germline V gene data show CDR1 as SGHTA and CDR2 as FQGNSA. CDR3 nucleotides: TGTGCCAGCAGCCCAGGACCCAGCGGTATTGAGCAGTTCTTC. The encoded protein is CASSPGPSGIEQFF.

The chain couples TRBV23-1 to TRBJ2-1; D gene unclear. TRBV23-1 is filed as an ORF, its function uncertain. V lost 0 bases to trimming and J lost 1 base, with 13 bases between them. This CDR3 is built from 17 residues. CDR3 sequence: CASSQSSGNRSYNEQFF. The CDR3 DNA follows: TGCGCCAGCAGTCAATCGAGTGGCAACCGATCCTACAATGAGCAGTTCTTC.

This sequence joins TRBV2 and TRBJ2-2, with 8 bases that match TRBD2. Germline V gene sequence: CDR1 SNHLY, CDR2 FYNNEI. The CDR3 length is 15 residues. The ends lost 7 bases at V and 8 bases at J; junction bases unmatched: 12. The CDR3 DNA reads TGTGCCAGCACTAGTATCCGGGGGGGCAATGGGGAGCTGTTTTTT. Its translation: CASTSIRGGNGELFF.

Worth noting for this clone: Different DNA sequences within this sample yield the same CDR3. The chain links TRBV28 to TRBJ2-7, with TRBD1 identical over 9 bases. V trimming: 1 base; J trimming: 4 bases; junction bases outside the gene matches: 8. CDR1 and CDR2 from the germline V gene are MDHEN and SYDVKM. CDR3 length: 16 residues. The CDR3 protein is CASSLYPGTGHYEQYF. DNA for the CDR3: TGTGCCAGCAGTTTATACCCCGGGACAGGGCATTACGAGCAGTACTTC.